One sample yielded the 21 T cell receptor beta chains listed below, sequenced in a study of cytomegalovirus exposure and HLA in healthy donors. PCR involved 60 Vbeta and 13 Jbeta primers. The data were produced by immunoSEQ multiplex PCR, yet TCRdb's version contains in-frame clones alone and is incomplete. The data show 150,000 to 200,000 clones, 78% seen once. Material for sequencing was PBMCs. Source of these receptors: a woman aged 30 to 39 in good health and CMV-seropositive.

The J gene is TRBJ2-2, the V gene TRBV11-2; the match to TRBD1 covers 7 bases. V lost 3 bases and J lost 6; bases outside the gene matches: 1. Germline V gene data show CDR1 as SGHAT and CDR2 as FQNNGV. The CDR3 sequence is 13 residues long. CDR3 region: CASSLQGAGELFF. In nucleotides, the CDR3 is TGTGCCAGCAGCTTGCAGGGGGCCGGGGAGCTGTTTTTT.

V gene TRBV10-3 combines with J gene TRBJ1-1; a weak D match, TRBD1 (5 bases). The CDR3 covers 12 residues. CDR1 and CDR2 from the germline V gene are ENHRY and SYGVKD. V was clipped by 4 bases and J by 11 bases, with 14 bases between them. The CDR3: CAISVETGGAFF. The CDR3 coding sequence is TGTGCCATCAGTGTGGAAACAGGTGGCGCTTTCTTT.

The CDR3: CASSIYRGPAGGRAYNEQFF. CDR3 nucleotides: TGTGCCAGTAGTATTTACAGGGGGCCGGCTGGCGGGAGGGCCTACAATGAGCAGTTCTTC. The V and J genes are TRBV19 and TRBJ2-1, with D perhaps matching TRBD1 or TRBD2 (9 bases each). CDR1 and CDR2 from the germline V gene are LNHDA and SQIVND (reference sequence). This CDR3 is 20 amino acids long. Trimming took 3 bases from V and 2 from J, leaving 26 bases between them.

This clone was seen once. The rearrangement links TRBV2 to TRBJ2-2, with TRBD2 as a possible D gene (7 bases). The CDR3 runs 15 residues. V was trimmed by 8 bases and J by 5 bases, leaving 18 bases between them. From germline, CDR1 is SNHLY and CDR2 FYNNEI. The CDR3, as DNA: TGTGCCAGCCGGGAAGGGGGGGGCCAAACCGGGGAGCTGTTTTTT. It codes for CASREGGGQTGELFF.

This clone was found a few times. The chain combines TRBV6-5 with TRBJ1-3; tentative D call: TRBD1 (5 bases). Germline CDR1 MNHEY, CDR2 SVGAGI. The CDR3 extends over 15 amino acids. Trimming shortened V by 6 bases and J by 0 bases, and 12 bases separated the two germline ends. The CDR3 coding sequence is TGTGCCAGCAGCGCAACAGGCAGCTCTGGAAACACCATATATTTT. Its translation: CASSATGSSGNTIYF.

This clone was seen a handful of times. The chain links TRBV4-3 to TRBJ2-7; D perhaps matches TRBD1 (5 bases). Trimming took off 1 base at V and 2 bases at J, with 9 bases between the two ends. Germline V gene sequence: CDR1 LGHNA, CDR2 YSLEER. This CDR3 is 14 amino acids long. Here the CDR3 DNA reads TGCGCCAGCAGCCAAGGAGACAGTACCTACGAGCAGTACTTC. Protein product: CASSQGDSTYEQYF.

The chain links TRBV10-1 to TRBJ2-2; D ambiguous. V lost 9 bases, J lost 0 bases, and 11 bases lay in between. Looked up from germline, CDR1 is WNHNN and CDR2 is SYGVQD (reference sequence). This CDR3 has 14 amino acids. The CDR3 reads CASARSPNTGELFF. CDR3 sequence (DNA): TGCGCCAGTGCGAGGAGCCCGAACACCGGGGAGCTGTTTTTT.

V is TRBV5-1 and J is TRBJ2-7; D might be TRBD2 (5 bases). CDR1 is SGHRS, CDR2 YFSETQ, per germline. The CDR3 runs 14 residues. The ends were cut back, 4 bases at V and 2 bases at J, with 13 bases in the middle. In nucleotides, the CDR3 is TGCGCCAGCAGCCTACCGGGGTTAACCTACGAGCAGTACTTC. Protein product: CASSLPGLTYEQYF.

V is TRBV7-3 and J is TRBJ2-7; D is perhaps TRBD2 (6 bases). The germline V gene has CDR1 SGHTA and CDR2 FQGTGA. CDR3 length: 14 amino acids. V dropped 5 bases and J dropped 0 bases, with 11 bases sitting between them. The CDR3 DNA reads TGTGCCAGCAGCCTGGACGGGAGCTCCTACGAGCAGTACTTC. It translates to CASSLDGSSYEQYF.

This chain connects TRBV7-9 to TRBJ2-1; perhaps TRBD2 as D (5 bases). The V and J ends lost 1 base and 10 bases respectively, with 20 bases between them. This CDR3 region has 16 residues. CDR1 is SEHNR, CDR2 FQNEAQ, per germline (reference sequence). CDR3 DNA: TGTGCCAGCAGCTTAGTACCCCCGGGCCGTCGAGGGGAGCAGTTCTTC. This gives the protein CASSLVPPGRRGEQFF.

This clone was seen a single time. V and J are TRBV21-1 and TRBJ2-3; the table gives TRBD1 as D, unverified against the DNA. TRBV21-1 represents a pseudogene. The CDR3 has 18 amino acids. This CDR3 reads CASSCRRDRGAVSHTQYF. In DNA form, the CDR3 reads TGTGCCAGCAGCTGTCGAAGGGACAGGGGCGCGGTGAGTCATACGCAGTATTTT.

V and J are TRBV30 and TRBJ1-1; a possible D gene is TRBD1 (6 bases). Germline V gene data show CDR1 as GTSNPN and CDR2 as SVGIG (reference sequence). The CDR3 is 13 residues long. The germline V and J ends were trimmed by 5 bases and 5 bases, with 15 bases remaining between them. Written as DNA, the CDR3 is TGTGCCTGGGAACAGGGAGTAGAAACTGAAGCTTTCTTT. Amino acids: CAWEQGVETEAFF.

This clone has only one observation. The chain joins TRBV7-2 to TRBJ1-4; possible D gene TRBD1, 5 bases. CDR3 length: 14 residues. The V end was cut by 1 base, the J end by 8 bases, with 11 bases between. Looked up from germline, CDR1 is SGHTA and CDR2 is FQGNSA. This CDR3 is CASSLGGTREKLFF. DNA for the CDR3: TGTGCCAGCAGCTTAGGCGGGACTCGAGAAAAACTGTTTTTT.

The rearrangement joins TRBV2 to TRBJ1-2, with TRBD1 identical over 8 bases. The V and J ends lost 7 bases and 0 bases, in that order; junction bases with no gene match: 7. Per germline, CDR1 SNHLY and CDR2 FYNNEI. CDR3 length: 15 amino acids. CDR3 loop: CASKLDRAANYGYTF. Here the CDR3 DNA reads TGTGCCAGCAAACTGGACAGGGCCGCTAACTATGGCTACACCTTC. Looking up the rest from reference TRBV2 and TRBJ1-2 gives the full variable domain: EPEVTQTPSHQVTQMGQEVILRCVPISNHLYFYWYRQILGQKVEFLVSFYNNEISEKSEIFDDQFSVERPDGSNFTLKIRSTKLEDSAMYFCASKLDRAANYGYTFGSGTRLTVV.

This sequence joins TRBV4-1 and TRBJ2-2; a weak D match, TRBD1 (5 bases). The CDR3 covers 17 residues. V dropped 1 base and J dropped 4 bases, with 16 bases sitting between them. Germline CDR1 and CDR2: MGHRA and YSYEKL. The CDR3 bases are TGCGCCAGCAGCCAAGGTACGAACAGGTTCGGCACCGGGGAGCTGTTTTTT. Its protein is CASSQGTNRFGTGELFF.

The rearrangement joins TRBV5-1 to TRBJ1-6; D may be TRBD1 (5 bases). This CDR3 contains 14 residues. From germline, CDR1 is SGHRS and CDR2 YFSETQ. V shed 5 bases and J shed 8 bases, with 14 bases lying between them. CDR3 protein: CASSTRGTDSPLHF. The CDR3 nucleotides are TGCGCCAGCAGTACAAGGGGCACGGATTCACCCCTCCACTTT.

V usage is TRBV30 and J usage is TRBJ2-6; TRBD1 matches 12 bases. In germline, CDR1 is GTSNPN, CDR2 SVGIG (reference sequence). The CDR3 is made up of 16 amino acids. V was pared by 5 bases and J by 1 base, with 3 bases of the junction left unmatched. The chain's CDR3 is CAWGDRGRSGANVLTF. CDR3 nucleotides: TGTGCCTGGGGGGACAGGGGGCGGTCTGGGGCCAACGTCCTGACTTTC.

This clone was detected a few times. Relative to the germline gene, one junction end is altered; a read error may explain this. The CDR3 bases are TGTGCCAGCAGTTACTTGCGGGCAGGGGATATGCACTTC. It specifies CASSYLRAGDMHF. V usage is TRBV6-5 and J usage is TRBJ2-7; tentatively, D is TRBD1 (6 bases). CDR3 length: 13 residues. Germline V gene sequence: CDR1 MNHEY, CDR2 SVGAGI.

V and J are TRBV5-6 and TRBJ2-3; D is possibly TRBD2 (6 bases). The length of the CDR3 is 17 residues. Germline loops: CDR1 SGHDT, CDR2 YYEEEE. Trimming cost V 1 base and J 1 base, with 16 bases left between them. In nucleotides, the CDR3 is TGTGCCAGCAGCTTGAGTCTTTCTAGCGAACGCACAGATACGCAGTATTTT. Translating it yields CASSLSLSSERTDTQYF. Filled out from reference TRBV5-6 and TRBJ2-3, the complete variable domain reads DAGVTQSPTHLIKTRGQQVTLRCSPKSGHDTVSWYQQALGQGPQFIFQYYEEEERQRGNFPDRFSGHQFPNYSSELNVNALLLGDSALYLCASSLSLSSERTDTQYFGPGTRLTVL.

V is TRBV5-4 and J is TRBJ2-7; TRBD2 aligns across 8 bases. Germline V lookup: CDR1 SGHNT, CDR2 YYREEE (reference sequence). After removal of 4 bases from V and 3 bases from J, the junction contained 6 bases not matched to a gene. There are 14 residues in the CDR3. This CDR3 reads CASSVPGGNYEQYF. CDR3 nucleotides: TGTGCCAGCAGCGTTCCGGGGGGGAACTACGAGCAGTACTTC.

The chain recombines TRBV9 with TRBJ1-2; tentative D call: TRBD1 (5 bases). CDR1 is SGDLS, CDR2 YYNGEE, per germline. V lost 4 bases and J 3 bases, leaving 10 bases between the germline ends. This CDR3 comprises 13 residues. The DNA for the CDR3 is TGTGCCAGCAGCCCACAGGATTACTATGGCTACACCTTC. Amino acid sequence: CASSPQDYYGYTF.